This T cell receptor beta chain was documented in a study of blood T cell repertoires in COVID-19. The age range of participants was 18 to 89 years, with residence in about two dozen US areas. Cohorts were based on clinical histories the participants reported. Recovered status in Cohort 3 required two negative PCRs, clearance, or symptom resolution. Germline CDR1 and CDR2: SGHNT and YYREEE (reference sequence). Trimming took 4 bases from V and 3 from J; bases not matched to a gene: 8. The CDR3 extends over 15 amino acids. This clone has just one count. This table comes from immunoSEQ multiplex PCR, and its TCRdb copy is limited to in-frame clones, with some not included. The sample lists some 270,000 clones, under 90% seen once, with more than 1.5% in the top ten.

This sequence joins TRBV5-4 and TRBJ2-3, with 7 positions matching TRBD2. The source of this sequence is a woman aged 55-70 years who had recovered from COVID-19. Source material: PBMCs or T cells enriched from blood (not recorded which). The CDR3 protein is CASSQAGDLTDTQYF. DNA for the CDR3: TGTGCCAGCAGCCAGGCGGGGGACCTTACAGATACGCAGTATTTT.